These 24 T cell receptor beta chains came from one sample sequenced in a study of spatial heterogeneity in lung cancer. TCRdb re-called the 5' RACE reads with MiXCR, one entry per CDR3 protein. The data contain over 95,000 distinct CDR3 sequences, 10% to 12% of them seen just once; the ten biggest clones take up roughly 26%. The time point denotes: blood at routine non-recurrence follow-up after resection. The sample was PBMCs, taken at follow-up. These receptors all stem from a female donor with early-stage non-small cell lung cancer.

This clonotype was recorded at least ten times. The CDR3 reads CASSTRTGRGYTF. CDR3 nucleotides: TGTGCCAGCAGTACCCGGACAGGGAGGGGCTACACCTTC. This sequence joins TRBV28 and TRBJ1-2; 8 bases map to TRBD1. CDR3 length: 13 residues. After removal of 5 bases from V and 8 bases from J, the junction contained 7 bases not matched to a gene. Germline V CDR1 and CDR2: MDHEN, SYDVKM.

The chain links TRBV27 to TRBJ1-1, with no clear D. V lost 8 bases and J 5 bases, leaving 9 bases between the germline ends. There are 11 residues in the CDR3. Germline CDR1 and CDR2: MNHEY and SMNVEV (reference sequence). This CDR3 is CASRQGTEAFF. The CDR3 DNA reads as TGTGCCAGCCGCCAAGGGACTGAAGCTTTCTTT.

At least ten counts were recorded for this clonotype. This chain joins TRBV29-1 and TRBJ2-5, with 16 bases that match TRBD2. Germline V lookup: CDR1 SQVTM, CDR2 ANQGSEA. The CDR3 is 17 amino acids. Unmatched junction bases numbered 8, after V lost 5 bases and J lost 2 bases. The chain's CDR3 is CSVRGTSGRAPQETQYF. The CDR3, as DNA: TGCAGCGTTCGAGGGACTAGCGGGAGGGCACCTCAAGAGACCCAGTACTTC.

At least ten counts were recorded for this clonotype. V is TRBV6-5 and J is TRBJ2-1; D unresolved. The V gene lost 0 bases and the J gene lost 6 bases, with 12 bases spanning the gap. Germline lookup yields CDR1 MNHEY and CDR2 SVGAGI. The CDR3 loop spans 15 amino acids. CDR3 loop: CASSYSSATLNEQFF. The CDR3, as DNA: TGTGCCAGCAGTTACTCCTCCGCTACCCTCAATGAGCAGTTCTTC.

In its sample, this clonotype was seen a few times. V usage is TRBV6-5 and J usage is TRBJ1-2; the match to TRBD1 covers 7 bases. Germline CDR1 is MNHEY and CDR2 is SVGAGI. J gave up 4 bases and V 0 bases, and 5 bases lay outside the gene matches. This CDR3 has 15 amino acids. This chain's CDR3 is CASSYSGQHFYGYTF. The CDR3 DNA reads TGTGCCAGCAGTTACTCGGGACAGCACTTCTATGGCTACACCTTC.

The V call is TRBV6-2 or TRBV6-3, the J call TRBJ2-3; D is possibly TRBD1 or TRBD2 (5 bases each). The CDR3 contains 16 residues. Deletions cut 6 bases from V and 1 base from J, with 17 bases between. The germline V gene encodes CDR1 MNHEY and CDR2 SVGEGT. CDR3 loop: CASRKGRRGGTDTQYF. For the CDR3, the DNA is TGTGCCAGCAGAAAGGGACGCCGAGGTGGCACAGATACGCAGTATTTT.

There are many counts of this clonotype. This rearrangement joins TRBV5-1 to TRBJ2-2; D is perhaps TRBD1 (5 bases). This CDR3 comprises 15 residues. V lost 3 bases and J 3 bases, leaving 12 bases between the germline ends. Germline V gene lookup returns CDR1 SGHRS and CDR2 YFSETQ. CDR3 in DNA: TGCGCCAGCAGCTATGGACATCTTTACACCGGGGAGCTGTTTTTT. Protein product: CASSYGHLYTGELFF.

In its sample, this clonotype was seen many times. V and J are TRBV24-1 and TRBJ1-1; 7 bases are shared with TRBD1. CDR3 length: 13 amino acids. The junction had 2 bases not matched to a gene; V was cut back by 2 bases and J by 6 bases. Germline V CDR1 and CDR2: KGHDR, SFDVKD. CDR3 loop: CATSDSTGPEAFF. The DNA of the CDR3 is TGTGCCACCAGTGATTCGACAGGGCCTGAAGCTTTCTTT.

This clonotype occurred a few times. The V call is TRBV20-1, the J call TRBJ2-7, with 7 bases identical to TRBD1. The CDR3 has 14 residues. Germline trimming cut 6 bases from V and 0 bases from J; bases unmatched to any gene: 8. Germline CDR1 is DFQATT and CDR2 is SNEGSKA (reference sequence). CDR3 nucleotides: TGCAGTGCACCACAGGGGCACAGCTCCTACGAGCAGTACTTC. Encoded protein: CSAPQGHSSYEQYF.

This clonotype was observed a few times. This rearrangement joins TRBV6-2 or TRBV6-3 to TRBJ2-7; tentatively, D is TRBD2 (5 bases). There are 14 residues in the CDR3. Trimming cost V 6 bases and J 1 base, with 13 bases left between them. Germline V gene data show CDR1 as MNHEY and CDR2 as SVGEGT. The DNA for the CDR3 is TGTGCCAGCAGAGGAGCCGGGGAGTCCTACGAGCAGTACTTC. Protein sequence: CASRGAGESYEQYF.

This clonotype was recorded at least ten times. This rearrangement joins TRBV4-2 to TRBJ2-1; no clear D gene. In germline, CDR1 is LGHNA, CDR2 YNFKEQ. The length of the CDR3 is 14 residues. Trimming took 0 bases from V and 9 from J, leaving 12 bases between them. CDR3 residues: CASSQDFLGSEQFF. CDR3 nucleotide sequence: TGTGCCAGCAGCCAAGACTTCTTGGGTAGTGAGCAGTTCTTC.

Many counts were recorded for this clonotype. The chain employs TRBV4-2 and TRBJ2-5; 8 nucleotides align to TRBD2. The germline V gene encodes CDR1 LGHNA and CDR2 YNFKEQ. The CDR3 is 15 residues long. V trimming: 0 bases; J trimming: 4 bases; junction bases outside the gene matches: 4. The CDR3, as DNA: TGTGCCAGCAGCCAAGATCTAAGCGGGAGAGAGACCCAGTACTTC. As protein: CASSQDLSGRETQYF.

This clonotype has at least ten counts. The chain joins TRBV7-2 to TRBJ1-2; 7 bases are shared with TRBD1. V lost 5 bases to trimming and J lost 6 bases; unmatched junction nucleotides: 3. CDR3 size: 12 residues. CDR1 is SGHTA, CDR2 FQGNSA, per germline. CDR3 sequence (DNA): TGTGCCAGCAGCATCGGACAGGATGGCTACACCTTC. This sequence encodes CASSIGQDGYTF. Full variable domain (outside the CDR3, taken from reference TRBV7-2 and TRBJ1-2): GAGVSQSPSNKVTEKGKDVELRCDPISGHTALYWYRQSLGQGLEFLIYFQGNSAPDKSGLPSDRFSAERTGGSVSTLTIQRTQQEDSAVYLCASSIGQDGYTFGSGTRLTVV.

This clonotype was picked up many times. V usage is TRBV12-3 or TRBV12-4 and J usage is TRBJ1-3, with D perhaps matching TRBD1 (5 bases). The V gene lost 4 bases and the J gene lost 3 bases, with 13 bases spanning the gap. This CDR3 has 15 residues. Here the CDR3 reads CASSSLRDLGNTIYF. The DNA of the CDR3 is TGTGCCAGCAGTTCCCTACGGGACCTTGGAAACACCATATATTTT.

This rearrangement joins TRBV27 to TRBJ2-4; no clear D. The CDR3 extends over 13 amino acids. V was pared by 5 bases and J by 0 bases, with 5 bases between. CDR1 MNHEY and CDR2 SMNVEV come from the germline V gene (reference sequence). CDR3 in DNA: TGTGCCAGCAGTACGCTAGCCAAAAACATTCAGTACTTC. Translated, it gives CASSTLAKNIQYF.

Only a few counts were recorded for this clonotype. This chain connects TRBV19 to TRBJ2-2; 7 bases are a match to TRBD1. The CDR3 is 16 amino acids. CDR1 is LNHDA and CDR2 is SQIVND in the germline V gene (reference sequence). Losses at the gene ends were 3 bases for V and 0 bases for J; bases not matched to a gene: 4. CDR3 nucleotides: TGTGCCAGTAGTATGTTGGGACAGCCGAACACCGGGGAGCTGTTTTTT. It codes for CASSMLGQPNTGELFF.

In its sample, this clonotype was seen many times. The rearrangement joins TRBV30 to TRBJ2-2; D remains unclear. The CDR3 covers 14 residues. Germline CDR1 GTSNPN, CDR2 SVGIG (reference sequence). V was clipped by 3 bases and J by 0 bases, with 8 bases between them. CDR3 in amino acids: CAWRLTANTGELFF. CDR3 nucleotide sequence: TGTGCCTGGAGATTGACCGCGAACACCGGGGAGCTGTTTTTT.

This sequence joins TRBV24-1 and TRBJ2-3, with a tentative D call TRBD1 (5 bases). The CDR3 is made up of 15 amino acids. Trimming left V 2 bases short and J 2 bases short, with 10 bases between. Germline CDR1 is KGHDR and CDR2 is SFDVKD. The CDR3, as DNA: TGTGCCACCAGTGATTCGACAGTTTCCACAGATACGCAGTATTTT. Protein product: CATSDSTVSTDTQYF.

This clonotype was detected a few times. This chain uses TRBV11-2 with TRBJ1-3; perhaps TRBD1 as D (6 bases). CDR1 and CDR2 from the germline V gene are SGHAT and FQNNGV. Trimming left V 2 bases short and J 0 bases short, with 11 bases between. This CDR3 is built from 16 residues. The CDR3 here is CASSLNGGLSGNTIYF. CDR3 sequence (DNA): TGTGCCAGCAGCTTAAACGGGGGCCTCTCTGGAAACACCATATATTTT.

This clonotype was counted ten times or more. The gene calls are TRBV28 and TRBJ1-5; no clear D. CDR1 MDHEN and CDR2 SYDVKM come from the germline V gene. This CDR3 is built from 12 residues. Between the trimmed V and J ends, which lost 3 bases and 3 bases, there was a span of 3 bases. The CDR3 is CASSFDNQPQHF. The CDR3 DNA is TGTGCCAGCAGTTTTGACAATCAGCCCCAGCATTTT.

This clonotype is labeled medium-sized. The chain uses TRBV24-1 and TRBJ2-3; either TRBD1 or TRBD2 may supply D (5 bases each). Between the trimmed V and J ends, which lost 2 bases and 3 bases, there was a span of 5 bases. This CDR3 comprises 13 residues. Germline CDR1 reads KGHDR; CDR2 reads SFDVKD. CDR3 protein: CATSDWGTDTQYF. Here the CDR3 DNA reads TGTGCCACCAGTGATTGGGGGACAGATACGCAGTATTTT.

This clonotype was detected only once. The chain employs TRBV29-1 and TRBJ2-7, with 8 bases matching TRBD2. Germline V gene sequence: CDR1 SQVTM, CDR2 ANQGSEA. V shed 5 bases and J 6 bases; nucleotides not matched to a gene: 15. The CDR3 extends over 15 amino acids. The DNA of the CDR3 is TGCAGCGTTACGAGACTAGCGAGTCTTGTGTGCGAGCAGTACTTC. It encodes CSVTRLASLVCEQYF.

The chain uses TRBV5-6 and TRBJ1-6; 7 bases are shared with TRBD1. CDR3 size: 17 residues. Germline V gene sequence: CDR1 SGHDT, CDR2 YYEEEE. After removal of 4 bases from V and 0 bases from J, the junction contained 7 bases not matched to a gene. CDR3 nucleotide sequence: TGTGCCAGCAGCAGAACAGGGGTCAGCTCCTATAATTCACCCCTCCACTTT. Its translation: CASSRTGVSSYNSPLHF.

CDR3 DNA: TGTGCCTCTAGGGGAGGGCAAAATAGCAATCAGCCCCAGCATTTT. It translates to CASRGGQNSNQPQHF. The chain joins TRBV19 to TRBJ1-5; D is possibly TRBD1 (5 bases). The V and J ends lost 11 bases and 0 bases respectively, with 17 bases between them. CDR1 and CDR2 from the germline V gene are LNHDA and SQIVND (reference sequence). There are 15 residues in the CDR3.